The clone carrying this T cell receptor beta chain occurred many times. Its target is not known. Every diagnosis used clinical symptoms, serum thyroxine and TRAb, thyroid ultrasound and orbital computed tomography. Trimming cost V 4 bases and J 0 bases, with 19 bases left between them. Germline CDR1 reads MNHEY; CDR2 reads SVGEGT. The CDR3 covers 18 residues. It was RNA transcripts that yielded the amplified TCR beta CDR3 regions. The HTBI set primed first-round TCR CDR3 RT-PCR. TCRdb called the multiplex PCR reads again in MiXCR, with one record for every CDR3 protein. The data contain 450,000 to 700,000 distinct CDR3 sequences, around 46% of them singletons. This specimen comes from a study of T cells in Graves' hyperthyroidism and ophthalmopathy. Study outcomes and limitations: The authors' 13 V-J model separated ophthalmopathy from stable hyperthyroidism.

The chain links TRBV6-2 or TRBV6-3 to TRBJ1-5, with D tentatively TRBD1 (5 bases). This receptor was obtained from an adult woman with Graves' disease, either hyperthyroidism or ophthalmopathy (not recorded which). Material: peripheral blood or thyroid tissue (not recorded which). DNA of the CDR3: TGTGCCAGCAGTTTCGTACTCGCACGGGGGTATAGCAATCAGCCCCAGCATTTT. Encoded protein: CASSFVLARGYSNQPQHF.